This TCR beta chain is drawn from a study of OX40 agonist ivuxolimab in advanced cancers. Study-level information: Patients were dosed with the agonistic anti-OX40 (CD134) antibody ivuxolimab. Aged about 20 to 80 with a mean of 60 years, they were about 80% male.

This table comes from immunoSEQ multiplex PCR, and its TCRdb copy is limited to in-frame clones, with some not included. The sample has 55,000 or so clones, more than 70% seen once. Per germline, CDR1 WNHNN and CDR2 SYGVQD (reference sequence). The CDR3 extends over 15 amino acids. The V gene lost 6 bases and the J gene lost 7 bases, with 19 bases spanning the gap. The sequence came from an adult with an advanced solid tumor such as melanoma, head and neck, liver or kidney cancer. This rearrangement joins TRBV10-1 to TRBJ2-1, with D possibly matching TRBD2 (5 bases). The sample consisted of CD4+ or CD8+ T cells sorted from blood, taken in a trial of the OX40 agonist ivuxolimab. CDR3 residues: CASSHPTRGGNEQFF. The DNA of the CDR3 is TGCGCCAGCAGCCACCCTACCCGAGGCGGGAATGAGCAGTTCTTC.